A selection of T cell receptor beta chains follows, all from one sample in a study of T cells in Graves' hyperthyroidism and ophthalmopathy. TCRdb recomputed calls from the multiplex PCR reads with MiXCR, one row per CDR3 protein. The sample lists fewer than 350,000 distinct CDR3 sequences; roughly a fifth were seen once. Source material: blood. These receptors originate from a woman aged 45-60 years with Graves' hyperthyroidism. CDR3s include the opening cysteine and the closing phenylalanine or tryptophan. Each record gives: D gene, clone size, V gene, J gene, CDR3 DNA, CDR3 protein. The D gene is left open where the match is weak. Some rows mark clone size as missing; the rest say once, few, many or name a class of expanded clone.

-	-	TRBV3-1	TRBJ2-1	TGTGCCAGCAGCCACAAGGTGAGCAATGAGCAGTTCTTC	CASSHKVSNEQFF
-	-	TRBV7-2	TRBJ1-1	TGTGCCAGCAGCTCACGGGTGGGTGGGCACACTGAAGCTTTCTTT	CASSSRVGGHTEAFF
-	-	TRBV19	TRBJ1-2	TGTGCCAGTACCACCCGATCCGGCGACTATGGCTACACCTTC	CASTTRSGDYGYTF
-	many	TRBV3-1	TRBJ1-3	TGTGCCAGCAGCCGGGGCTTCGGAAACACCATATATTTT	CASSRGFGNTIYF
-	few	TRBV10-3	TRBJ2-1	TGTGCCATCAGTGTTGACTATTTGCAACAGTCCTACAATGAGCAGTTCTTC	CAISVDYLQQSYNEQFF
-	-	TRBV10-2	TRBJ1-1	TGCGCCAGCAGTGAATCGGGGTGGGACACTGAAGCTTTCTTT	CASSESGWDTEAFF
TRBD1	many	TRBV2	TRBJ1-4	TGTGCCAGCAGTTCGGACAGGACCAACTACAATGAAAAACTGTTTTTT	CASSSDRTNYNEKLFF
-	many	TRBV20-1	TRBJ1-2	TGCAGTGCTAGGCAGGGTGACTATGGCTACACCTTC	CSARQGDYGYTF
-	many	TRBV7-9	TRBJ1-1	TGTGCCAGCAGCTTATTGGCCTTGAACACTGAAGCTTTCTTT	CASSLLALNTEAFF
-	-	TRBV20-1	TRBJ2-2	TGCAGTGCCCGGCCGCACACCGGGGAGCTGTTTTTT	CSARPHTGELFF
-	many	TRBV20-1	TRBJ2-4	TGCAGTGCTATCGGCGTCCCCCGAAACATTCAGTACTTC	CSAIGVPRNIQYF
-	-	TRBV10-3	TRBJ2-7	TGTGCCATCAGTGTGCAGAACTACGAGCAGTACTTC	CAISVQNYEQYF
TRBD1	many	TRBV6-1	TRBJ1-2	TGTGCCAGCAGGCCCCCCGCGACAGGGACCTATGGCTACACCTTC	CASRPPATGTYGYTF
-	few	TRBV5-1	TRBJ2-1	TGCGCCAGCAGCTTGGGGGCCTACAACAATGAGCAGTTCTTC	CASSLGAYNNEQFF
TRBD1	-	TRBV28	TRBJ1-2	TGTGCCAGCAGTACCCCCACCGGGACAGGGAACTATGGCTACACCTTC	CASSTPTGTGNYGYTF
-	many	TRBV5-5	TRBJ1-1	TGTGCCAGCAGCAACTCCAGGGTTGGCACTGAAGCTTTCTTT	CASSNSRVGTEAFF
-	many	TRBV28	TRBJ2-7	TGTGCCAGCAACACCCTTCCCAGGGATAACTACGAGCAGTACTTC	CASNTLPRDNYEQYF
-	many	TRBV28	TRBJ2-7	TGTGCCAGCAGCCAAATAGCATGGCGATTAGACACACCGGGCGAGCAGTACTTC	CASSQIAWRLDTPGEQYF
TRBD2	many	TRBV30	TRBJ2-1	TGTGCCTGGAGTGTACCCCCGGGCGGGAGTTACAATGAGCAGTTCTTC	CAWSVPPGGSYNEQFF
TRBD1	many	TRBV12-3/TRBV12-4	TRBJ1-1	TGTGCCAGCAGAACGACAGGGATAGACACTGAAGCTTTCTTT	CASRTTGIDTEAFF
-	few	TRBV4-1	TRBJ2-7	TGCGCCAGCAGCATCCGGGTGGGGTACGAGCAGTACTTC	CASSIRVGYEQYF
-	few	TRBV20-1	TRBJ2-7	TGCAGTGCTAGTGCCAGGGAGCACGAGCAGTACTTC	CSASAREHEQYF
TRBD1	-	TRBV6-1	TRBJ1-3	TGTGCCAGCAGCGAGACAGGGAGAAACACCATATATTTT	CASSETGRNTIYF
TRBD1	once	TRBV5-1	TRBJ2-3	TGCGCCAGCAGCGAGGGGGCTCAGAGCACAGATACGCAGTATTTT	CASSEGAQSTDTQYF
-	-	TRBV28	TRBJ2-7	TGTGCCATCACTGGGGGTGGTCCACACTACGAGCAGTACTTC	CAITGGGPHYEQYF